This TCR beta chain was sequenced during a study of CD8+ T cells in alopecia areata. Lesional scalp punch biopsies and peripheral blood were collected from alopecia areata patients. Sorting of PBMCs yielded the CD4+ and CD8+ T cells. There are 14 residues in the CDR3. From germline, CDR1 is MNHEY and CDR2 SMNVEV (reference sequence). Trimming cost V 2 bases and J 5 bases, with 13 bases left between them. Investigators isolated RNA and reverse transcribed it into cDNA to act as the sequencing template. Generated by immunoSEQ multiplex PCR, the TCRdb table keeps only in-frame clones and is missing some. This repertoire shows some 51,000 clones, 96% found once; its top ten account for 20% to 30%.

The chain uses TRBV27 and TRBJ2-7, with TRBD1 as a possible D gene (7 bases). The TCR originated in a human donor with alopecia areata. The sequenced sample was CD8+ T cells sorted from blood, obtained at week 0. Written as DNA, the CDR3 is TGTGCCAGCAGTTTAGGAGGAGGGGGCCACGAGCAGTACTTC. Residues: CASSLGGGGHEQYF.